This paragraph reports one TCR beta chain. The sample originates from a study of T cell changes during pregnancy in multiple sclerosis. The CDR3 runs 15 residues. Germline V gene data show CDR1 as MNHNY and CDR2 as SVGAGI (reference sequence). The V gene end was trimmed by 10 bases and the J gene end by 6 bases; junction bases not matched to a gene: 15. Measured with immunoSEQ multiplex PCR; TCRdb has only the in-frame clones, and not every one. This table has under 90,000 clones, approximately 92% appearing once. The source was peripheral blood, collected after pregnancy. The origin of this receptor is a female donor in good health, enrolled as a control in a pregnancy study. The rearrangement uses TRBV6-6 and TRBJ1-5, with TRBD1 matching 7 bases. CDR3 protein: CATKRMTGTGQPQHF. The CDR3 nucleotides read TGTGCCACGAAACGCATGACAGGGACCGGTCAGCCCCAGCATTTT.